The 19 T cell receptor beta chains listed next were all sequenced from one sample in a study of beta chain features in type 1 diabetes. General study results and limits: TCRB CDR3s from Type 1 diabetes patients were moderately but significantly shorter in all four CD4+ subsets.

No antigen has been identified for these receptors. Every bit of the isolated RNA underwent reverse transcription, so sequencing read expressed TCRB transcripts. Generated by immunoSEQ multiplex PCR, the TCRdb table keeps only in-frame clones and is missing some. Among 600,000 or so clones listed, roughly an eighth were seen once. The sequenced sample was naive CD4+ T cells from blood. The receptors were gathered from a man between 25 and 39 years old with type 1 diabetes.

This clone was picked up a small number of times. V and J are TRBV9 and TRBJ2-7; D not certain. Germline V gives CDR1 SGDLS, CDR2 YYNGEE. V was shortened by 0 bases and J by 3 bases, with 7 bases between the two germline ends. This CDR3 has 13 amino acids. The CDR3 reads CASSVDSRYEQYF. In DNA, the CDR3 is TGTGCCAGCAGCGTAGATAGCCGCTACGAGCAGTACTTC.

This clone was counted between two and nine times. The chain joins TRBV7-9 to TRBJ1-1; the match to TRBD1 covers 7 bases. The CDR3 runs 16 residues. The ends lost 3 bases at V and 2 bases at J; junction bases unmatched: 9. Per germline, CDR1 SEHNR and CDR2 FQNEAQ (reference sequence). This CDR3 is CASSFVTGRANTEAFF. CDR3 nucleotide sequence: TGTGCCAGCAGCTTCGTGACAGGGAGGGCAAACACTGAAGCTTTCTTT.

The chain couples TRBV28 to TRBJ2-3; D is unclear. The CDR3 is made up of 12 amino acids. Germline V CDR1 and CDR2: MDHEN, SYDVKM. With 3 bases removed from V and 3 bases from J, the gap between germline ends came to 4 bases. The CDR3 here is CASSLGTDTQYF. The CDR3 DNA follows: TGTGCCAGCAGTTTGGGAACAGATACGCAGTATTTT.

This clone has just a few counts. The rearrangement uses TRBV9 and TRBJ1-2; D not resolved. With 2 bases removed from V and 0 bases from J, the gap between germline ends came to 11 bases. This CDR3 has 15 residues. Germline lookup yields CDR1 SGDLS and CDR2 YYNGEE. CDR3 protein: CASSVNPMSNYGYTF. CDR3 DNA sequence: TGTGCCAGCAGCGTTAACCCCATGTCTAACTATGGCTACACCTTC.

This clone came up a few times. Being one base from a much bigger clone, this may be a read error. J is TRBJ2-6 and V is TRBV6-1, with unresolved D. V was trimmed by 6 bases and J by 2 bases, leaving 5 bases between them. Germline CDR1 MNHNS, CDR2 SASEGT. CDR3 size: 13 residues. In DNA, the CDR3 is TGTGCCAGCAGGGACCCTGGGGCCAACGTCCTGACTTTC. It codes for CASRDPGANVLTF.

The chain uses TRBV5-1 and TRBJ1-4; tentatively, D is TRBD1 (5 bases). The CDR3 runs 15 residues. V lost 2 bases and J 6 bases, leaving 14 bases between the germline ends. The germline V gene encodes CDR1 SGHRS and CDR2 YFSETQ. CDR3 DNA sequence: TGCGCCAGCAGCTTAACATATTTGGGGGATGAAAAACTGTTTTTT. This gives the protein CASSLTYLGDEKLFF.

The rearrangement links TRBV6-5 to TRBJ1-4, with 10 bases matching TRBD1. Germline-derived CDR1 and CDR2 are MNHEY and SVGAGI. The V segment lost 6 bases and the J segment 5 bases; nucleotides outside the gene matches: 3. The CDR3 extends over 14 amino acids. The CDR3 nucleotides are TGTGCCAGCAGCTCGGGACAGGGGAATGAAAAACTGTTTTTT. Its protein product is CASSSGQGNEKLFF.

A few counts support this clone. The rearrangement uses TRBV11-2 and TRBJ2-1; 8 bases align to TRBD1. CDR1 SGHAT and CDR2 FQNNGV come from the germline V gene. The V and J ends lost 10 bases and 7 bases, in that order; junction bases with no gene match: 9. The CDR3 contains 13 residues. CDR3 in amino acids: CATTWQGANEQFF. CDR3 DNA sequence: TGTGCCACTACGTGGCAGGGGGCTAATGAGCAGTTCTTC.

This clone was found a few times. This chain uses TRBV10-3 with TRBJ2-5, with D uncertain. Germline V CDR1 and CDR2: ENHRY, SYGVKD. The CDR3 sequence is 13 residues long. V shed 3 bases and J shed 2 bases, with 7 bases lying between them. CDR3 in DNA: TGTGCCATCAGTGAACAAGCTCAAGAGACCCAGTACTTC. Translation gives CAISEQAQETQYF.

This rearrangement joins TRBV30 to TRBJ2-3; D may be TRBD1 or TRBD2 (6 bases each). Looked up from germline, CDR1 is GTSNPN and CDR2 is SVGIG (reference sequence). The CDR3 totals 12 residues. Trimming pared 3 bases from V and 9 bases from J, leaving 13 bases between. CDR3 amino acids: CAWRTGAATQYF. CDR3 DNA: TGTGCCTGGAGGACGGGGGCGGCCACGCAGTATTTT. Using reference TRBV30 and TRBJ2-3 for the parts outside the CDR3, the full variable domain is SQTIHQWPATLVQPVGSPLSLECTVEGTSNPNLYWYRQAAGRGLQLLFYSVGIGQISSEVPQNLSASRPQDRQFILSSKKLLLSDSGFYLCAWRTGAATQYFGPGTRLTVL.

This clone was detected only a few times. The chain carries TRBV19 and TRBJ2-1; 9 nucleotides line up with TRBD2. The ends lost 8 bases at V and 0 bases at J; junction bases unmatched: 14. Germline V gene data show CDR1 as LNHDA and CDR2 as SQIVND (reference sequence). CDR3 length: 18 residues. CDR3 coding DNA: TGTGCCAGTGCCAACGCCGGGACTAGCTTTAGCTCCTACAATGAGCAGTTCTTC. It translates to CASANAGTSFSSYNEQFF.

This clone was counted a few times. The CDR3, as DNA: TGTGCCAGCAGCCGACCCCGGGACAGCCGCTACGAGCAGTACTTC. This translates into CASSRPRDSRYEQYF. The chain links TRBV5-4 to TRBJ2-7; 7 positions match TRBD1. J was trimmed by 3 bases and V by 4 bases; bases with no gene match: 10. Germline-derived CDR1 and CDR2 are SGHNT and YYREEE (reference sequence). The CDR3 spans 15 residues.

A few counts support this clone. The chain links TRBV14 to TRBJ2-5, with 10 bases fitting TRBD1. Germline CDR1 reads SGHDN; CDR2 reads FVKESK. V gave up 4 bases and J gave up 6 bases; unmatched junction bases: 5. The CDR3 extends over 14 amino acids. The CDR3 region is CASSPRDRGQTQYF. As DNA, the CDR3 is TGTGCCAGCAGCCCCCGGGACAGGGGTCAGACCCAGTACTTC.

This chain joins TRBV6-1 and TRBJ2-7; TRBD2 aligns across 7 bases. With V trimmed by 6 bases and J by 5 bases, 7 bases remained unmatched. CDR1 and CDR2 (germline): MNHNS, SASEGT. This CDR3 has 13 amino acids. The CDR3 region has the DNA TGTGCCAGCAGGGAGCGGGGCCGGGACGAGCAGTACTTC. This codes for CASRERGRDEQYF.

The chain couples TRBV28 to TRBJ2-2, with a tentative D call TRBD1 (5 bases). This CDR3 is 14 amino acids long. CDR1 and CDR2 from the germline V gene are MDHEN and SYDVKM. V gave up 6 bases and J gave up 6 bases, with 14 bases separating them. The CDR3 reads CASSRIRESGELFF. The CDR3 DNA reads as TGTGCCAGCAGCCGTATCAGGGAATCCGGGGAGCTGTTTTTT.

This clone has only a few counts. The chain joins TRBV19 to TRBJ2-1, with D possibly being TRBD2 (6 bases). The CDR3 has 14 amino acids. Trimming removed 5 bases from V and 9 bases from J, with 17 bases in between. Germline-derived CDR1 and CDR2 are LNHDA and SQIVND (reference sequence). The CDR3 reads CASSPTGTWGEQFF. The CDR3 DNA sequence: TGTGCCAGTAGTCCGACTGGGACTTGGGGTGAGCAGTTCTTC.

This clone was seen once. The J gene is TRBJ2-1, the V gene TRBV6-1; no clear D gene. The CDR3 is made up of 13 amino acids. Trimming pared 2 bases from V and 7 bases from J, leaving 9 bases between. CDR1 is MNHNS and CDR2 is SASEGT in the germline V gene. CDR3 protein: CASSESSVNEQFF. The CDR3 DNA is TGTGCCAGCAGTGAATCATCTGTAAATGAGCAGTTCTTC.

This clone turned up a few times. The chain has TRBV5-6 and TRBJ2-3; 9 positions match TRBD2. This CDR3 has 15 amino acids. From germline, CDR1 is SGHDT and CDR2 YYEEEE. V trimming: 0 bases; J trimming: 1 base; junction bases outside the gene matches: 0. The CDR3, as DNA: TGTGCCAGCAGCTTGGCTAGCGGGGGCACAGATACGCAGTATTTT. The encoded protein is CASSLASGGTDTQYF.

The genes are TRBV5-8 and TRBJ1-1; maybe TRBD1 (5 bases). Trimming removed 5 bases from V and 5 bases from J, with 16 bases in between. The CDR3 contains 14 residues. The germline CDR1 and CDR2 sequences are SGHTS and YDEGEE. As DNA, the CDR3 is TGTGCCAGCAGATCCAGGGATTTTAGGACTGAAGCTTTCTTT. Encoded protein: CASRSRDFRTEAFF.